This T cell receptor (beta chain) appears in the sequencing data of a study of T cell responses to AZD1222 COVID-19 vaccine. This clone was seen a single time. TCRdb's table, derived via immunoSEQ multiplex PCR, lists solely in-frame clones and lacks some. The sample yields about 92,000 clones, approximately 90% seen once. Germline values: CDR1 MNHEY, CDR2 SVGEGT. CDR3 size: 13 residues. V lost 5 bases and J lost 3; bases outside the gene matches: 2. This sequence was found in an adult in good health. V usage is TRBV6-2 or TRBV6-3 and J usage is TRBJ1-1; 8 bases are shared with TRBD1. This sample comprised peripheral blood, obtained on day 0 of AZD1222 vaccination. The CDR3 bases are TGTGCCAGCAGTCGGACAGGGTACACTGAAGCTTTCTTT. It specifies CASSRTGYTEAFF.